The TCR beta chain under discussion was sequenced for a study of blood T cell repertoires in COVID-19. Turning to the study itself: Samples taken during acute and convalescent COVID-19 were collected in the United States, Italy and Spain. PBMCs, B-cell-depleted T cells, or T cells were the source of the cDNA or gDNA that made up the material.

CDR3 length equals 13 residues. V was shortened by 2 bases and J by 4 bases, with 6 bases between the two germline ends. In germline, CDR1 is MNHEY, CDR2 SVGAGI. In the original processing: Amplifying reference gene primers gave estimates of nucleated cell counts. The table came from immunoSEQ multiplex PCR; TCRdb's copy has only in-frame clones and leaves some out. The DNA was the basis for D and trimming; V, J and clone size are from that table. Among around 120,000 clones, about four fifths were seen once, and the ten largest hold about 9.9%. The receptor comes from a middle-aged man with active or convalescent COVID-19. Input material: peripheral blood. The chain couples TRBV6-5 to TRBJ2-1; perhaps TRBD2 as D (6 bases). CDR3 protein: CASSYGRYNEQFF. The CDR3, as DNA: TGTGCCAGCAGTTACGGGAGGTACAATGAGCAGTTCTTC.